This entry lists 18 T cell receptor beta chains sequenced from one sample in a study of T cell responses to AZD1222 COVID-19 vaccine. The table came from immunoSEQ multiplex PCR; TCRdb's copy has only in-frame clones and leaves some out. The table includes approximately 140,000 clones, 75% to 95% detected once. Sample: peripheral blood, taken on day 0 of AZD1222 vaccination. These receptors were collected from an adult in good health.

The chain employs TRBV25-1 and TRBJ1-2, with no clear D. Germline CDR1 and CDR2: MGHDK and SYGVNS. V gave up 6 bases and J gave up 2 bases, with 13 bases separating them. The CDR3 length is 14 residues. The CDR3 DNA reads TGTGCCAGCAGGCCCCCCGGTTGGAACTATGGCTACACCTTC. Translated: CASRPPGWNYGYTF.

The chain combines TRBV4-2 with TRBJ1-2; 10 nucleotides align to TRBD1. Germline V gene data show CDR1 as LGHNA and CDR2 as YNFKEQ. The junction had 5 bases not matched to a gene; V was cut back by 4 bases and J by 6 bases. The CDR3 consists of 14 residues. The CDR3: CASSPGDRGNGYTF. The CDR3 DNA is TGTGCCAGCAGCCCGGGGGACAGGGGTAATGGCTACACCTTC.

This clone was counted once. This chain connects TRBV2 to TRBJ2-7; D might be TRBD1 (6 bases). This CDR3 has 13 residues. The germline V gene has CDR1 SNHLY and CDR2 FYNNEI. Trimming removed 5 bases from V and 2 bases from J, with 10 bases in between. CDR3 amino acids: CASSSRTAYEQYF. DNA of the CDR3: TGTGCCAGCAGTAGCCGGACAGCCTACGAGCAGTACTTC.

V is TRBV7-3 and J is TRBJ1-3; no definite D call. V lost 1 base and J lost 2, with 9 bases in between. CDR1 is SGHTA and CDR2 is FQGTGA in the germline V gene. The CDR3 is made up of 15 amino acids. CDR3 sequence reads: CASSLNPVPGNTIYF. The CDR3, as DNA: TGTGCCAGCAGCTTAAATCCAGTACCTGGAAACACCATATATTTT.

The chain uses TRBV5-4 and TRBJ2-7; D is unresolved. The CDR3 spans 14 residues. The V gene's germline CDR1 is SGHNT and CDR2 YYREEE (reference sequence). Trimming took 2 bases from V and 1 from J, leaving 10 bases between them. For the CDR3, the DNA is TGTGCCAGCAGCTTTGCTGTCGGATCCTACGAGCAGTACTTC. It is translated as CASSFAVGSYEQYF.

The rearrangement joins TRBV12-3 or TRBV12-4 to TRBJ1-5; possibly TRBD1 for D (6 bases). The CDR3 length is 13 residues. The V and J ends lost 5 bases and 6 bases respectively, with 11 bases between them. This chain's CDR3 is CASSRQVLQPQHF. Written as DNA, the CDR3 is TGTGCCAGCAGTAGACAGGTTCTTCAGCCCCAGCATTTT.

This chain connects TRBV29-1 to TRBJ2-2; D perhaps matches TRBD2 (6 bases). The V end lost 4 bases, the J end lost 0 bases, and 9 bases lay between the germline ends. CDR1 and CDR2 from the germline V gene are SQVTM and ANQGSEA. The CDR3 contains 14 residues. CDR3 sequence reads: CSVGSGTNTGELFF. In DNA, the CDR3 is TGCAGCGTTGGTAGCGGCACGAACACCGGGGAGCTGTTTTTT.

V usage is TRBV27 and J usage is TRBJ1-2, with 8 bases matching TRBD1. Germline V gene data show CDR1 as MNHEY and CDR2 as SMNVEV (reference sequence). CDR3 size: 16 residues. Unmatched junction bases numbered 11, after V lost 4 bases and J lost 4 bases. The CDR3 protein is CASSSGPGQEVYGYTF. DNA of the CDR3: TGTGCCAGCAGTTCCGGCCCGGGACAGGAGGTCTATGGCTACACCTTC.

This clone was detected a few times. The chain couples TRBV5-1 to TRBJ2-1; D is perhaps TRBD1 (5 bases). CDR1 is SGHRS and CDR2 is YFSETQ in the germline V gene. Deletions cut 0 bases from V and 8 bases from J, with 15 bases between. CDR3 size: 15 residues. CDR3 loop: CASSLGGIGLHEQFF. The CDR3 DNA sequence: TGCGCCAGCAGCTTGGGGGGCATAGGGCTCCATGAGCAGTTCTTC.

The CDR3 nucleotides read TGCGCCAGCAGCTTGGATCGACAGGGGGCCTCTTCACCCCTCCACTTT. Protein sequence: CASSLDRQGASSPLHF. The gene calls are TRBV5-1 and TRBJ1-6; 10 bases fit TRBD1. Germline V gene sequence: CDR1 SGHRS, CDR2 YFSETQ. The length of the CDR3 is 16 residues. The V gene end was trimmed by 0 bases and the J gene end by 9 bases; junction bases not matched to a gene: 6.

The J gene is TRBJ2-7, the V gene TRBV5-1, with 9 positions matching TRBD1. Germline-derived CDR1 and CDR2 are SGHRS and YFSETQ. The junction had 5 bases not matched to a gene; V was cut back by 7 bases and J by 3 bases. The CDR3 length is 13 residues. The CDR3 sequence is CASGRDRDYEQYF. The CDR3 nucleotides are TGCGCCAGCGGCCGGGACAGGGACTACGAGCAGTACTTC.

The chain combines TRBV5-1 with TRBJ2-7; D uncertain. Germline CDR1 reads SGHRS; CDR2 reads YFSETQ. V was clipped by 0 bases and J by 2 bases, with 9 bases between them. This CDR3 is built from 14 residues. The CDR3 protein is CASSLEGQTYEQYF. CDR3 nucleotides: TGCGCCAGCAGCTTGGAGGGCCAAACCTACGAGCAGTACTTC.

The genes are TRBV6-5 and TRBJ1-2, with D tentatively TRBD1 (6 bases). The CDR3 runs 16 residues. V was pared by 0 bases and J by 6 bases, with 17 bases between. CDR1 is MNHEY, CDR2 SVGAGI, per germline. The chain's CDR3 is CASSYSTGSAGDGYTF. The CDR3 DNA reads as TGTGCCAGCAGTTACTCGACGGGGAGTGCAGGGGATGGCTACACCTTC.

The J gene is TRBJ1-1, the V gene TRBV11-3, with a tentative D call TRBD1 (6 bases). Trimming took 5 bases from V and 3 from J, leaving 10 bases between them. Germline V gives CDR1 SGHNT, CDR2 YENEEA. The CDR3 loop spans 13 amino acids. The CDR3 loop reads CASSQQGDTEAFF. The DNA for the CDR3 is TGTGCCAGCAGCCAACAGGGAGACACTGAAGCTTTCTTT.

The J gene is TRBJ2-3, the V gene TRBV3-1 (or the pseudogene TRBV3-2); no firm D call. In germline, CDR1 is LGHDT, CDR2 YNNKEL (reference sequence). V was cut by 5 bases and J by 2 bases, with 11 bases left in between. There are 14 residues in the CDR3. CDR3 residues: CASSGQGSTDTQYF. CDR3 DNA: TGTGCCAGCAGCGGGCAAGGGTCCACAGATACGCAGTATTTT.

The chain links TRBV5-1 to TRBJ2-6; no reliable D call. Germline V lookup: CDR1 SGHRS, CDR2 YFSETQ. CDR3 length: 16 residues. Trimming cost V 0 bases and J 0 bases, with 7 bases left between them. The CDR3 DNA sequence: TGCGCCAGCAGCTTGGAGGGTGCCTCTGGGGCCAACGTCCTGACTTTC. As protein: CASSLEGASGANVLTF. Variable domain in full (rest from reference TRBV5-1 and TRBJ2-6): KAGVTQTPRYLIKTRGQQVTLSCSPISGHRSVSWYQQTPGQGLQFLFEYFSETQRNKGNFPGRFSGRQFSNSRSEMNVSTLELGDSALYLCASSLEGASGANVLTFGAGSRLTVL.

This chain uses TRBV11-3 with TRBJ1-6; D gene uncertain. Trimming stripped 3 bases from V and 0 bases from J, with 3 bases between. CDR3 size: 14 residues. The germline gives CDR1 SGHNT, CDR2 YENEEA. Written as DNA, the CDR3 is TGTGCCAGCAGCTTTAGCTCCTATAATTCACCCCTCCACTTT. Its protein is CASSFSSYNSPLHF.

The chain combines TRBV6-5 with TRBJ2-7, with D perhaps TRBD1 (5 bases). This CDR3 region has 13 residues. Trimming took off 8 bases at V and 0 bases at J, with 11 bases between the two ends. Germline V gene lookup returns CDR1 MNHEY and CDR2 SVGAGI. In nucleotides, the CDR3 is TGTGCCAGCCGGACACTCGCCTCCTACGAGCAGTACTTC. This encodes CASRTLASYEQYF.